The 25 T cell receptor beta chains in this list originate from one sample, sequenced in a study of blood T cell repertoires in COVID-19. The assay was immunoSEQ multiplex PCR, and TCRdb's table has in-frame clones only and misses some. Among about 180,000 clones listed, 80% to 85% were seen once. Sequencing was done on a sample of peripheral blood. These receptors came from a woman aged 40 to 50 with COVID-19, enrolled during active disease.

The rearrangement links TRBV14 to TRBJ2-2, with unresolved D. There are 14 residues in the CDR3. The V end lost 0 bases, the J end lost 4 bases, and 6 bases lay between the germline ends. Germline CDR1 and CDR2: SGHDN and FVKESK. The CDR3 sequence is CASSQEAVTGELFF. The CDR3 bases are TGTGCCAGCAGCCAAGAGGCAGTCACCGGGGAGCTGTTTTTT.

This chain links TRBV4-1 with TRBJ2-5; no clear D gene. V shed 3 bases and J shed 4 bases, with 12 bases lying between them. The germline gives CDR1 MGHRA, CDR2 YSYEKL. The CDR3 consists of 14 residues. CDR3 bases: TGCGCCAGCAGCCAGGCCCGACCAGGAGAGACCCAGTACTTC. This gives the protein CASSQARPGETQYF.

J is TRBJ1-1 and V is TRBV7-6; D is uncertain. V lost 6 bases and J 4 bases, leaving 18 bases between the germline ends. The CDR3 has 15 amino acids. Germline V CDR1 and CDR2: SGHVS, FNYEAQ. Here the CDR3 reads CASRGHLGQSTEAFF. The CDR3 region has the DNA TGTGCCAGCAGGGGTCATTTGGGCCAGAGCACTGAAGCTTTCTTT.

V gene TRBV28 combines with J gene TRBJ2-7; 7 nucleotides match TRBD1. The CDR3 contains 15 residues. With 8 bases clipped from V and 1 base from J, the junction kept 11 bases outside the gene matches. Germline assignment: CDR1 MDHEN and CDR2 SYDVKM. The CDR3 region has the DNA TGTGCCAGCTCCTACAGGGGCGTGGGGTCCTACGAGCAGTACTTC. Its translation: CASSYRGVGSYEQYF.

In nucleotides, the CDR3 is TGTGCCAGCAGCAACCGGGACAGGGGAAGGTACGAGCAGTACTTC. It yields the protein CASSNRDRGRYEQYF. The gene calls are TRBV9 and TRBJ2-7; 10 nucleotides line up with TRBD1. Looked up from germline, CDR1 is SGDLS and CDR2 is YYNGEE. J gave up 4 bases and V 4 bases, and 8 bases lay outside the gene matches. This CDR3 has 15 residues.

This chain uses TRBV28 with TRBJ1-2, with 7 bases matching TRBD1. V was pared by 4 bases and J by 4 bases, with 9 bases of the junction left unmatched. Germline assignment: CDR1 MDHEN and CDR2 SYDVKM. This CDR3 comprises 15 residues. The CDR3 bases are TGTGCCAGCAGTTCTACCCGAGGGGGCCTCTATGGCTACACCTTC. It yields the protein CASSSTRGGLYGYTF.

This sequence joins TRBV19 and TRBJ1-2, with D hard to call. The germline CDR1 and CDR2 sequences are LNHDA and SQIVND (reference sequence). V dropped 7 bases and J dropped 0 bases, with 12 bases sitting between them. The CDR3 sequence is 14 residues long. The CDR3 reads CASTPTLTNYGYTF. DNA of the CDR3: TGTGCCAGTACCCCTACCCTTACTAACTATGGCTACACCTTC.

The chain is built from TRBV28 and TRBJ1-3, with TRBD1 as a possible D gene (6 bases). The V and J ends lost 3 bases and 4 bases respectively, with 10 bases between them. Germline loops: CDR1 MDHEN, CDR2 SYDVKM. The CDR3 totals 14 residues. CDR3 amino acids: CASSFRGIGNTIYF. Written as DNA, the CDR3 is TGTGCCAGCAGTTTCAGGGGTATCGGAAACACCATATATTTT.

The chain combines TRBV12-3 or TRBV12-4 with TRBJ2-1; weak D call: TRBD1 (5 bases). This CDR3 spans 13 amino acids. The ends were cut back, 8 bases at V and 5 bases at J, with 13 bases in the middle. The CDR3 sequence: CASGWTRHNEQFF. The CDR3 nucleotides are TGTGCCAGCGGATGGACAAGACACAATGAGCAGTTCTTC.

This clone appeared a few times. The V call is TRBV27, the J call TRBJ2-7; D ambiguous. V was cut by 3 bases and J by 4 bases, with 4 bases left in between. Germline V gene data show CDR1 as MNHEY and CDR2 as SMNVEV (reference sequence). The CDR3 is made up of 11 amino acids. Here the CDR3 reads CASSFKYEQYF. Here the CDR3 DNA reads TGTGCCAGCAGTTTTAAATACGAGCAGTACTTC.

The J gene is TRBJ2-7, the V gene TRBV9; D may be TRBD1 (6 bases). The V end lost 0 bases, the J end lost 3 bases, and 7 bases lay between the germline ends. Germline-derived CDR1 and CDR2 are SGDLS and YYNGEE. The CDR3 loop spans 13 amino acids. CDR3 amino acids: CASSVEQGYEQYF. CDR3 bases: TGTGCCAGCAGCGTAGAACAGGGCTACGAGCAGTACTTC.

This rearrangement joins TRBV5-4 to TRBJ2-1, with 11 bases fitting TRBD2. The germline V gene encodes CDR1 SGHNT and CDR2 YYREEE (reference sequence). The CDR3 extends over 15 amino acids. V gave up 1 base and J gave up 6 bases; unmatched junction bases: 3. CDR3: CASSLFSGGANEQFF. DNA for the CDR3: TGTGCCAGCAGCTTGTTTAGCGGGGGGGCCAATGAGCAGTTCTTC.

The chain recombines TRBV21-1 with TRBJ2-1; the DNA was not used to check the table's D call, TRBD1. TRBV21-1 is recorded as a pseudogene. The CDR3 is 15 amino acids. CDR3 bases: TGTGCCAGCAGCAAAGAGGGACAGGCCCCAGGAGAGCAGTTCTTC. Its protein product is CASSKEGQAPGEQFF.

CDR3 nucleotide sequence: TGTGCCAGCAGTCTAAAGACAGGGGATAATCAGCCCCAGCATTTT. This sequence encodes CASSLKTGDNQPQHF. This chain joins TRBV7-9 and TRBJ1-5, with 8 bases that match TRBD1. Looked up from germline, CDR1 is SEHNR and CDR2 is FQNEAQ (reference sequence). This CDR3 comprises 15 residues. J was trimmed by 4 bases and V by 6 bases; bases with no gene match: 8. Complete variable domain (other parts from reference TRBV7-9 and TRBJ1-5): DTGVSQNPRHKITKRGQNVTFRCDPISEHNRLYWYRQTLGQGPEFLTYFQNEAQLEKSRLLSDRFSAERPKGSFSTLEIQRTEQGDSAMYLCASSLKTGDNQPQHFGDGTRLSIL.

The CDR3 reads CASIAANTEAFF. The DNA of the CDR3 is TGTGCCAGCATAGCAGCTAACACTGAAGCTTTCTTT. V is TRBV6-5 and J is TRBJ1-1, with D unclear. V was clipped by 7 bases and J by 2 bases, with 8 bases between them. Germline-derived CDR1 and CDR2 are MNHEY and SVGAGI. The CDR3 length is 12 residues.

Regarding this clone: A junction boundary mismatches the germline segment, possibly from a read error. This chain connects TRBV7-2 to TRBJ2-7; TRBD1 agrees at 7 bases. The CDR3 sequence is 15 residues long. The germline CDR1 and CDR2 sequences are SGHTA and FQGNSA. This CDR3 is CASSLTGTAGSLVSF. The CDR3 DNA sequence: TGTGCCAGCAGCTTGACCGGGACAGCAGGATCCCTCGTCTCCTTC.

The chain combines TRBV5-1 with TRBJ1-1; D is perhaps TRBD1 (6 bases). V was pared by 0 bases and J by 2 bases, with 20 bases between. The length of the CDR3 is 18 residues. Per germline, CDR1 SGHRS and CDR2 YFSETQ. CDR3 nucleotides: TGCGCCAGCAGCTTGGCCGTCCTCCTGGAGACAGGCAACACTGAAGCTTTCTTT. Its translation is CASSLAVLLETGNTEAFF.

This clone was counted only a few times. This rearrangement joins TRBV11-1 to TRBJ2-5, with 8 bases matching TRBD2. The V gene's germline CDR1 is SGHAT and CDR2 FQDESV (reference sequence). This CDR3 spans 16 amino acids. Unmatched junction bases numbered 13, after V lost 5 bases and J lost 5 bases. In DNA form, the CDR3 reads TGTGCCAGCAGCCGTAGAAGCGGGAGAGTTCGGGAGACCCAGTACTTC. It is translated as CASSRRSGRVRETQYF.

The chain carries TRBV5-4 and TRBJ2-3, with 9 bases that match TRBD2. The germline V gene encodes CDR1 SGHNT and CDR2 YYREEE (reference sequence). This CDR3 contains 16 residues. V lost 0 bases and J lost 8; bases outside the gene matches: 10. The CDR3 is CASSLAGRGGHGTQYF. CDR3 sequence (DNA): TGTGCCAGCAGCTTGGCCGGGCGGGGGGGCCATGGTACGCAGTATTTT.

This clone was counted ten times or more. The rearrangement uses TRBV5-1 and TRBJ2-3; D remains ambiguous. Germline V lookup: CDR1 SGHRS, CDR2 YFSETQ. The CDR3 extends over 14 amino acids. The V end was cut by 2 bases, the J end by 0 bases, with 7 bases between. As DNA, the CDR3 is TGCGCCAGCAGCTTTAGTGAGAGCACAGATACGCAGTATTTT. It translates to CASSFSESTDTQYF.

The chain is built from TRBV3-1 (or the pseudogene TRBV3-2) and TRBJ2-3; D is perhaps TRBD1 (6 bases). Germline loops: CDR1 LGHDT, CDR2 YNNKEL (reference sequence). V lost 4 bases, J lost 0 bases, and 11 bases lay in between. This CDR3 contains 15 residues. The CDR3 sequence: CASSLGGISTDTQYF. In nucleotides, the CDR3 is TGTGCCAGCAGCCTAGGGGGAATCAGCACAGATACGCAGTATTTT.

The chain carries TRBV4-1 and TRBJ1-2, with unresolved D. The CDR3 length is 15 residues. Germline-derived CDR1 and CDR2 are MGHRA and YSYEKL. V shed 1 base and J shed 3 bases, with 12 bases lying between them. CDR3 in DNA: TGCGCCAGCAGCCAAGTTCGCGGGGATGACTATGGCTACACCTTC. Its translation: CASSQVRGDDYGYTF.

The CDR3: CASSYVGQGNNEQFF. CDR3 sequence (DNA): TGTGCCAGCAGTTACGTAGGACAGGGTAACAATGAGCAGTTCTTC. This chain links TRBV6-5 with TRBJ2-1, with TRBD1 identical over 8 bases. V gave up 2 bases and J gave up 5 bases; unmatched junction bases: 5. CDR1 is MNHEY and CDR2 is SVGAGI in the germline V gene. The CDR3 length is 15 residues.

The genes are TRBV25-1 and TRBJ1-2; no clear D gene. Germline V gene lookup returns CDR1 MGHDK and CDR2 SYGVNS. Trimming shortened V by 3 bases and J by 4 bases, and 9 bases separated the two germline ends. The CDR3 totals 13 residues. The CDR3 nucleotides read TGTGCCAGCAGTGAGATAGGGAGCTATGGCTACACCTTC. Protein sequence: CASSEIGSYGYTF.

The chain combines TRBV3-1 (or the pseudogene TRBV3-2) with TRBJ1-2; possible D gene TRBD1, 6 bases. There are 13 residues in the CDR3. Trimming removed 5 bases from V and 5 bases from J, with 12 bases in between. The germline gives CDR1 LGHDT, CDR2 YNNKEL (reference sequence). CDR3 protein: CASSTQGFYGYTF. For the CDR3, the DNA is TGTGCCAGCAGCACACAGGGTTTTTATGGCTACACCTTC.